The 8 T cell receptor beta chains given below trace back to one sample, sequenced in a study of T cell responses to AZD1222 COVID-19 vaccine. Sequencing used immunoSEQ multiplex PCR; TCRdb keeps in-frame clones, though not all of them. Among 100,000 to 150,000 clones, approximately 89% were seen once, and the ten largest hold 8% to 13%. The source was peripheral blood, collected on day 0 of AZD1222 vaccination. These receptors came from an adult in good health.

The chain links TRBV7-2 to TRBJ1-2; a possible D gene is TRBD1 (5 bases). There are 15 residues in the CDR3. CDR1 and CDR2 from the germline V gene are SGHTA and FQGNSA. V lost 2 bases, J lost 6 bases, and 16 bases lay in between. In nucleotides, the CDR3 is TGTGCCAGCAGCTTAAATCTGTTTGTGACAGATGGCTACACCTTC. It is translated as CASSLNLFVTDGYTF.

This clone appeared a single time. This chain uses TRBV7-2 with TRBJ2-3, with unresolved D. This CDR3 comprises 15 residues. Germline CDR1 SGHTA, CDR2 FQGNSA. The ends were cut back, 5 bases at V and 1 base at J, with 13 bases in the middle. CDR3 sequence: CASSPQVGRTDTQYF. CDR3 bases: TGTGCCAGCAGCCCTCAAGTGGGCCGCACAGATACGCAGTATTTT.

CDR3 in amino acids: CASSPGPGTSGRTLNEQFF. CDR3 nucleotide sequence: TGCGCCAGCAGCCCGGGGCCCGGGACTAGCGGGAGGACGCTCAATGAGCAGTTCTTC. The V call is TRBV5-1, the J call TRBJ2-1; 15 bases map to TRBD2. The CDR3 totals 19 residues. Losses at the gene ends were 4 bases for V and 6 bases for J; bases not matched to a gene: 14. Germline-derived CDR1 and CDR2 are SGHRS and YFSETQ. The full variable domain, its missing parts supplied by reference TRBV5-1 and TRBJ2-1, is KAGVTQTPRYLIKTRGQQVTLSCSPISGHRSVSWYQQTPGQGLQFLFEYFSETQRNKGNFPGRFSGRQFSNSRSEMNVSTLELGDSALYLCASSPGPGTSGRTLNEQFFGPGTRLTVL.

For the CDR3, the DNA is TGCAGCGCCGTGACAGGGGGCTTGGATCAGCCCCAGCATTTT. It yields the protein CSAVTGGLDQPQHF. The chain couples TRBV29-1 to TRBJ1-5, with 10 bases fitting TRBD1. This CDR3 comprises 14 residues. Germline V gene sequence: CDR1 SQVTM, CDR2 ANQGSEA. V shed 7 bases and J 5 bases; nucleotides not matched to a gene: 8. Complete variable domain (other parts from reference TRBV29-1 and TRBJ1-5): SAVISQKPSRDICQRGTSLTIQCQVDSQVTMMFWYRQQPGQSLTLIATANQGSEATYESGFVIDKFPISRPNLTFSTLTVSNMSPEDSSIYLCSAVTGGLDQPQHFGDGTRLSIL.

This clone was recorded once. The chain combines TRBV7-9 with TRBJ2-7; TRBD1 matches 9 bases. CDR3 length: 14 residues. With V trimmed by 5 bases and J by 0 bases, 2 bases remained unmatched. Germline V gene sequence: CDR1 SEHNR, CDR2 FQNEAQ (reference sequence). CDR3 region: CASSQTGGSYEQYF. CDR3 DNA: TGTGCCAGCAGCCAGACAGGGGGCTCCTACGAGCAGTACTTC.

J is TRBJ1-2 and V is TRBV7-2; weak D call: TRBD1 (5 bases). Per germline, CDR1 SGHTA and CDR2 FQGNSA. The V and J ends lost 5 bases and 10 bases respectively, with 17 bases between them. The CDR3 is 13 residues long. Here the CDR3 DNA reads TGTGCCAGCAGCGCAGCGGGGGGACCACCCTACACCTTC. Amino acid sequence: CASSAAGGPPYTF.

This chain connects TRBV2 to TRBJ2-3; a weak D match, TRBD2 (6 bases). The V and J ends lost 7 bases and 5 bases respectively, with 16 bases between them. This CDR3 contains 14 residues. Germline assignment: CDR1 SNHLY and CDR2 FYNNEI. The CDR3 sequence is CASTRRGFGDTQYF. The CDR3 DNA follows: TGTGCCAGCACTCGCCGGGGGTTCGGAGATACGCAGTATTTT.

CDR3 DNA sequence: TGTGCCAGCAGTGTAGGGGGACGAGCTTTCTTT. It specifies CASSVGGRAFF. This chain connects TRBV2 to TRBJ1-1, with a possible D match to TRBD1 (6 bases). Germline CDR1 reads SNHLY; CDR2 reads FYNNEI. The CDR3 sequence is 11 residues long. The germline V and J ends were trimmed by 4 bases and 10 bases, with 10 bases remaining between them.